The present entry profiles one T cell receptor beta chain with its context. The sample is drawn from a study of regulatory T cells in long-lasting Graves disease. Time point of the sample: persistent/refractory GD, antithyroid drugs over 5 years with positive TRAb. With RNA extracted from PBMCs as input, the TCR library was made. In building TCR beta libraries, iRepertoire HTBI primers were used together with Arm-PCR of CDR3 regions. Each CDR3 protein gets one entry after TCRdb re-called the multiplex PCR reads with MiXCR. The repertoire consists of fewer than 550,000 distinct CDR3 sequences, with about a fifth occurring once and the leading ten covering over 6%. Germline V lookup: CDR1 MNHEY, CDR2 SMNVEV (reference sequence). CDR3 length: 16 amino acids. The V segment lost 3 bases and the J segment 5 bases; nucleotides outside the gene matches: 10.

This sample comprised peripheral blood mononuclear cells (PBMCs), obtained when the disease was refractory, from a patient treated with antithyroid drugs. This receptor was identified in a female donor with Graves disease. The chain couples TRBV27 to TRBJ2-7, with TRBD2 matching over 10 bases. Here the CDR3 DNA reads TGTGCCAGCAGTTTCCTCCGGCTAGCGGGAGTTAACGAGCAGTACTTC. Protein: CASSFLRLAGVNEQYF.